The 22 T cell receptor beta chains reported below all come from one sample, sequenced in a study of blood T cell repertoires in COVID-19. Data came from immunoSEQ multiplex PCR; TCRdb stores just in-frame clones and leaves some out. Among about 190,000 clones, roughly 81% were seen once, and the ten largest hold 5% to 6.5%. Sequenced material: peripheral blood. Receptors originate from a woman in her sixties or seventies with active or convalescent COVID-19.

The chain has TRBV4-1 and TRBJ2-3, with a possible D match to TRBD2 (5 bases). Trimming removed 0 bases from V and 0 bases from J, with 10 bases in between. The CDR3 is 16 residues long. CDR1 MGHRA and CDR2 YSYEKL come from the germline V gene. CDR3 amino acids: CASSQEGAVSTDTQYF. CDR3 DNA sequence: TGCGCCAGCAGCCAAGAGGGAGCGGTTAGCACAGATACGCAGTATTTT.

This CDR3 reads CASSDQGRKNTEAFF. The CDR3 region has the DNA TGTGCCAGTAGCGATCAAGGGAGGAAGAACACTGAAGCTTTCTTT. The chain uses TRBV19 and TRBJ1-1, with D unresolved. This CDR3 is built from 15 residues. Trimming left V 6 bases short and J 1 base short, with 15 bases between. Germline CDR1 is LNHDA and CDR2 is SQIVND (reference sequence).

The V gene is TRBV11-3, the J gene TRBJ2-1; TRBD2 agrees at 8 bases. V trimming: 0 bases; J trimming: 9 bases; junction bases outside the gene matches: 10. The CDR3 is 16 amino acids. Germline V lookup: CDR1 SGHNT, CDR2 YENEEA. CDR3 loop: CASSLDFTGGPGEQFF. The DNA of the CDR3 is TGTGCCAGCAGCTTAGATTTCACGGGAGGGCCCGGTGAGCAGTTCTTC.

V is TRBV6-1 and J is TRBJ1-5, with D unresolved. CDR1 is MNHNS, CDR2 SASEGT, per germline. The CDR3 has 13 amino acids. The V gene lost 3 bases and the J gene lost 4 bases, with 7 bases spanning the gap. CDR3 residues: CASSDPTNQPQHF. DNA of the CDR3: TGTGCCAGCAGTGACCCGACAAATCAGCCCCAGCATTTT.

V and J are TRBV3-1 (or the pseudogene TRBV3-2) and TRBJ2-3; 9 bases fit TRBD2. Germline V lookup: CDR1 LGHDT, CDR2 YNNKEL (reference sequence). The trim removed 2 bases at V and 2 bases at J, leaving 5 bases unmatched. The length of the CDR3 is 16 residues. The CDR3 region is CASSQSSGRFTDTQYF. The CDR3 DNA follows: TGTGCCAGCAGCCAATCAAGCGGGAGGTTCACAGATACGCAGTATTTT.

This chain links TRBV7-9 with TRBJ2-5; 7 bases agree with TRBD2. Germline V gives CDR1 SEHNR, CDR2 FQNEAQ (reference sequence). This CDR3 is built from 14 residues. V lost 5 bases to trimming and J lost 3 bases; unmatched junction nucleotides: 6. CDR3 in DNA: TGTGCCAGCAGCCGGGGGGACTGGGAAGAGACCCAGTACTTC. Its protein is CASSRGDWEETQYF.

For the CDR3, the DNA is TGTGCCAGTAGTCCCCTGTGGGGACAGGGGGCGCTTGGGGCCAACGTCCTGACTTTC. This translates into CASSPLWGQGALGANVLTF. The chain has TRBV19 and TRBJ2-6, with TRBD1 matching over 12 bases. The V gene's germline CDR1 is LNHDA and CDR2 SQIVND (reference sequence). Trimming cost V 5 bases and J 3 bases; bases outside gene matches: 11. This CDR3 spans 19 amino acids.

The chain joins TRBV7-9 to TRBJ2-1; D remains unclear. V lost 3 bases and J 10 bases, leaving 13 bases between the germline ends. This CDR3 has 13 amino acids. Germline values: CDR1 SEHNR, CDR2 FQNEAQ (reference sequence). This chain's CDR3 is CASSLGSLPEQFF. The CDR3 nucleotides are TGTGCCAGCAGCTTGGGTAGCCTCCCGGAGCAGTTCTTC.

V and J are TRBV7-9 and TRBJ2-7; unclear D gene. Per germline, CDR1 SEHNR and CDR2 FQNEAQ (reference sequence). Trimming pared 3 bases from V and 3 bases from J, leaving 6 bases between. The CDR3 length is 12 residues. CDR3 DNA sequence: TGTGCCAGCAGCTTCGCCGGCTACGAGCAGTACTTC. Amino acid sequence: CASSFAGYEQYF. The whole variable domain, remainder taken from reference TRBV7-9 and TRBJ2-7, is DTGVSQNPRHKITKRGQNVTFRCDPISEHNRLYWYRQTLGQGPEFLTYFQNEAQLEKSRLLSDRFSAERPKGSFSTLEIQRTEQGDSAMYLCASSFAGYEQYFGPGTRLTVT.

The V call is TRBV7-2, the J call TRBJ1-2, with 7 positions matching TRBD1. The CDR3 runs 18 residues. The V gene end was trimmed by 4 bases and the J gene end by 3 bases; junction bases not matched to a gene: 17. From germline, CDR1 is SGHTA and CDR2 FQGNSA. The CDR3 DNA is TGTGCCAGCAGCTCGCAGACCGGGCTTAGACAGGGACACTATGGCTACACCTTC. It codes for CASSSQTGLRQGHYGYTF.

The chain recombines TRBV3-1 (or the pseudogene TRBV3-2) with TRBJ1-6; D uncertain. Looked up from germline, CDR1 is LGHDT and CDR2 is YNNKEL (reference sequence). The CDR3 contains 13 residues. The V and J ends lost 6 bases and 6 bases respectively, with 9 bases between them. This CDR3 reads CASSYNSNSPLHF. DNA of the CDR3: TGTGCCAGCAGTTATAACAGTAATTCACCCCTCCACTTT.

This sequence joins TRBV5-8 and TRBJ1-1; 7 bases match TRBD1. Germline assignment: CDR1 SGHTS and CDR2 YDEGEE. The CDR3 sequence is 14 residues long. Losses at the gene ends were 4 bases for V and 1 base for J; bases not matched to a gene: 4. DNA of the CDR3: TGTGCCAGCAGCACACAGGGGCGGAACACTGAAGCTTTCTTT. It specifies CASSTQGRNTEAFF.

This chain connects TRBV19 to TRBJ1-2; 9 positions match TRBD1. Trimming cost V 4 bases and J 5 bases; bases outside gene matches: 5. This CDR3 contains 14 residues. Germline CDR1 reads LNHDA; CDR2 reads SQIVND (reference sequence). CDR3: CASSNRDRVYGYTF. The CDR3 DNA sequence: TGTGCCAGTAGTAACCGGGACAGGGTATATGGCTACACCTTC.

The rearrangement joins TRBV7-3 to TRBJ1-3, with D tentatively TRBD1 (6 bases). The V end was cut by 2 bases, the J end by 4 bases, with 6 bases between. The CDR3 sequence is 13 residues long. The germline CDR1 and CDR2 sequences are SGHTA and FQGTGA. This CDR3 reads CASSLGQGNTIYF. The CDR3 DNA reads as TGTGCCAGCAGCTTAGGACAGGGAAACACCATATATTTT. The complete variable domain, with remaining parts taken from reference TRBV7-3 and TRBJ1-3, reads GAGVSQTPSNKVTEKGKYVELRCDPISGHTALYWYRQSLGQGPEFLIYFQGTGAADDSGLPNDRFFAVRPEGSVSTLKIQRTERGDSAVYLCASSLGQGNTIYFGEGSWLTVV.

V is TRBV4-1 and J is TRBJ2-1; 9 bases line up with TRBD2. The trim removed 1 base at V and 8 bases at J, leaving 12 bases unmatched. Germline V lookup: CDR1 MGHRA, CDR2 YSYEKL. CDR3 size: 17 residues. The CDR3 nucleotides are TGCGCCAGCAGCCAAGGGGGCGCGGGAGGGTCTTTTCATGAGCAGTTCTTC. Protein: CASSQGGAGGSFHEQFF.

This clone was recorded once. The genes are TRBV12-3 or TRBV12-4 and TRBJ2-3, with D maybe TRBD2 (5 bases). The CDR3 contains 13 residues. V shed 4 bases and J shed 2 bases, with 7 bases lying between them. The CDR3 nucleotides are TGTGCCAGCAGTTCGAGGGTCACAGATACGCAGTATTTT. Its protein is CASSSRVTDTQYF.

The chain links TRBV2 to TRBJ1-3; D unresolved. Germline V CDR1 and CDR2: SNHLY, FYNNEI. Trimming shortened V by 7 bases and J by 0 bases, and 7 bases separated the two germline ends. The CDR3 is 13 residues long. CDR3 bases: TGTGCCAGCACGGTCGACTCTGGAAACACCATATATTTT. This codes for CASTVDSGNTIYF.

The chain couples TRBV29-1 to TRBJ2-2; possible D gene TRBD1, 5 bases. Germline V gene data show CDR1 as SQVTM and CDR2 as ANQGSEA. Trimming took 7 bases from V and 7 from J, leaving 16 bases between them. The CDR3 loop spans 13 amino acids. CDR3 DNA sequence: TGCAGCGCACGTGGGGCCAGAAACGGGGAGCTGTTTTTT. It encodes CSARGARNGELFF.

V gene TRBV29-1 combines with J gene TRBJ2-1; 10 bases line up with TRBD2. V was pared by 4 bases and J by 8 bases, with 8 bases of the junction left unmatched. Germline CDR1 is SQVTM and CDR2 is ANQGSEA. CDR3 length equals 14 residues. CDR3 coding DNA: TGCAGCGTTGTCCCTAGCGGGAGAATCTATGAGCAGTTCTTC. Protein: CSVVPSGRIYEQFF.

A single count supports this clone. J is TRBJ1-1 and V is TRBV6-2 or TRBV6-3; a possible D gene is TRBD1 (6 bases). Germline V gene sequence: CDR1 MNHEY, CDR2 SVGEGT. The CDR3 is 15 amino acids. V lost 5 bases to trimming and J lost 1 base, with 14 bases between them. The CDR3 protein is CASSNRVHGNTEAFF. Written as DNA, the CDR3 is TGTGCCAGCAGTAACAGGGTCCATGGGAACACTGAAGCTTTCTTT.

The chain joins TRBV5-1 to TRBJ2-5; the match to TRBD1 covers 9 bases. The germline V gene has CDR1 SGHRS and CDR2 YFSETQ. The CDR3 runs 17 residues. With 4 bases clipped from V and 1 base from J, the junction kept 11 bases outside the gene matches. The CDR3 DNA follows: TGCGCCAGCAGCGAGGCCGGGACAGGGAATGGCCAAGAGACCCAGTACTTC. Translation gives CASSEAGTGNGQETQYF.

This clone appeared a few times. CDR3 in DNA: TGTGCCAGCAGCAAGCAGACTAGCGGGAGTACCGAGCAGTACTTC. It specifies CASSKQTSGSTEQYF. The chain uses TRBV7-2 and TRBJ2-7; 12 bases map to TRBD2. Germline V gene lookup returns CDR1 SGHTA and CDR2 FQGNSA. The CDR3 extends over 15 amino acids. The ends lost 5 bases at V and 6 bases at J; junction bases unmatched: 8.